Following are 21 T cell receptor beta chains from one sample sequenced in a study of cytomegalovirus exposure and HLA in healthy donors. PCR employed 60 Vbeta and 13 Jbeta primers. TCRdb's table, derived via immunoSEQ multiplex PCR, lists solely in-frame clones and lacks some. The sample has roughly 150,000 clones, approximately 80% seen once. Sequencing was done on a sample of PBMCs. These receptors all stem from a man aged 45-65 years in good health and CMV-seropositive.

The chain combines TRBV19 with TRBJ2-7, with TRBD1 matching over 10 bases. Looked up from germline, CDR1 is LNHDA and CDR2 is SQIVND (reference sequence). V lost 0 bases, J lost 2 bases, and 16 bases stayed unmatched. The length of the CDR3 is 20 residues. DNA of the CDR3: TGTGCCAGTAGTATAGAAGTCCCCCCGGGACAGGGGAGGTGGGCCTACGAGCAGTACTTC. Its protein is CASSIEVPPGQGRWAYEQYF. Filled out from reference TRBV19 and TRBJ2-7, the complete variable domain reads DGGITQSPKYLFRKEGQNVTLSCEQNLNHDAMYWYRQDPGQGLRLIYYSQIVNDFQKGDIAEGYSVSREKKESFPLTVTSAQKNPTAFYLCASSIEVPPGQGRWAYEQYFGPGTRLTVT.

The sample holds one count of this clone. V gene TRBV4-1 combines with J gene TRBJ2-7, with TRBD1 matching over 7 bases. The germline V gene encodes CDR1 MGHRA and CDR2 YSYEKL. This CDR3 is built from 16 residues. With V trimmed by 1 base and J by 7 bases, 13 bases remained unmatched. The CDR3 region is CASSQGGGTIIGEQYF. Here the CDR3 DNA reads TGCGCCAGCAGCCAAGGAGGGGGCACGATAATCGGGGAGCAGTACTTC.

A single count supports this clone. The chain employs TRBV11-2 and TRBJ2-3; 10 nucleotides match TRBD2. Germline values: CDR1 SGHAT, CDR2 FQNNGV. Trimming took 5 bases from V and 1 from J; bases not matched to a gene: 3. This CDR3 has 15 residues. CDR3: CASSQTSGRTDTQYF. The CDR3 nucleotides read TGTGCCAGCAGCCAGACTAGCGGGCGCACAGATACGCAGTATTTT.

This CDR3 reads CASSPFGWETQYF. The CDR3 region has the DNA TGTGCCAGCAGTCCCTTCGGGTGGGAGACCCAGTACTTC. The chain recombines TRBV28 with TRBJ2-5; D gene ambiguous. This CDR3 has 13 residues. The ends were cut back, 5 bases at V and 5 bases at J, with 12 bases in the middle. Germline-derived CDR1 and CDR2 are MDHEN and SYDVKM.

CDR3 amino acids: CASSSTGTGGGGANVLTF. CDR3 sequence (DNA): TGCGCCAGCAGCTCAACCGGGACAGGGGGCGGCGGGGCCAACGTCCTGACTTTC. The chain recombines TRBV5-1 with TRBJ2-6, with 12 bases lining up with TRBD1. The CDR3 sequence is 18 residues long. Germline CDR1 and CDR2: SGHRS and YFSETQ. The V and J ends lost 3 bases and 4 bases, in that order; junction bases with no gene match: 8.

The genes are TRBV7-9 and TRBJ2-4; no reliable D call. V shed 5 bases and J shed 8 bases, with 10 bases lying between them. Germline V gene sequence: CDR1 SEHNR, CDR2 FQNEAQ (reference sequence). This CDR3 spans 12 amino acids. The CDR3 DNA is TGTGCCAGCAGCCCTTTATATGACATTCAGTACTTC. This gives the protein CASSPLYDIQYF.

In this sample, this clone turned up a few times. The chain is built from TRBV6-5 and TRBJ1-2; 7 nucleotides match TRBD1. V lost 4 bases, J lost 0 bases, and 5 bases stayed unmatched. The germline V gene encodes CDR1 MNHEY and CDR2 SVGAGI. This CDR3 contains 15 residues. CDR3 DNA: TGTGCCAGCAGTTTGTCCGGGACAGCTAACTATGGCTACACCTTC. As protein: CASSLSGTANYGYTF.

Regarding this clone: The same CDR3 can be traced to other DNA sequences in this sample. The chain joins TRBV5-6 to TRBJ1-1; possibly TRBD1 for D (6 bases). The CDR3 consists of 18 residues. V was clipped by 1 base and J by 1 base, with 20 bases between them. Germline values: CDR1 SGHDT, CDR2 YYEEEE. CDR3 region: CASSLIGQPPNGNTEAFF. CDR3 in DNA: TGTGCCAGCAGCTTGATCGGACAGCCCCCCAACGGGAACACTGAAGCTTTCTTT.

The V call is TRBV28, the J call TRBJ2-5; TRBD1 might be the D (5 bases). Trimming took off 10 bases at V and 5 bases at J, with 20 bases between the two ends. This CDR3 has 14 residues. Germline values: CDR1 MDHEN, CDR2 SYDVKM. The CDR3 sequence: CATRGNPHRETQYF. The DNA for the CDR3 is TGTGCCACTAGGGGAAATCCCCACCGGGAGACCCAGTACTTC. The full variable domain, in which reference TRBV28 and TRBJ2-5 provide the parts outside the CDR3, is DVKVTQSSRYLVKRTGEKVFLECVQDMDHENMFWYRQDPGLGLRLIYFSYDVKMKEKGDIPEGYSVSREKKERFSLILESASTNQTSMYLCATRGNPHRETQYFGPGTRLLVL.

This rearrangement joins TRBV7-3 to TRBJ2-1; 9 positions match TRBD2. The CDR3 totals 16 residues. V gave up 0 bases and J gave up 5 bases; unmatched junction bases: 5. Germline CDR1 is SGHTA and CDR2 is FQGTGA. CDR3 sequence reads: CASSLTSLAGNNEQFF. The CDR3 DNA follows: TGTGCCAGCAGCTTAACGTCCCTAGCGGGAAACAATGAGCAGTTCTTC.

The V and J genes are TRBV28 and TRBJ2-5; 14 bases are shared with TRBD2. V gave up 5 bases and J gave up 5 bases; unmatched junction bases: 7. Germline V gives CDR1 MDHEN, CDR2 SYDVKM. CDR3 length equals 16 residues. The CDR3 reads CASSPGLAGGEETQYF. CDR3 bases: TGTGCCAGCAGTCCCGGACTAGCGGGGGGCGAGGAGACCCAGTACTTC.

The chain employs TRBV9 and TRBJ2-5; 8 nucleotides agree with TRBD2. The germline V gene has CDR1 SGDLS and CDR2 YYNGEE. The CDR3 is 15 residues long. The V gene end was trimmed by 4 bases and the J gene end by 5 bases; junction bases not matched to a gene: 10. The DNA for the CDR3 is TGTGCCAGCAGCCCCATGGCGGGGGGAAGTGAGACCCAGTACTTC. It yields the protein CASSPMAGGSETQYF.

The CDR3 region is CASIGTGGFLQYF. CDR3 DNA: TGTGCCAGCATCGGGACAGGGGGCTTCCTCCAGTACTTC. The chain couples TRBV2 to TRBJ2-7; 12 bases are a match to TRBD1. Germline lookup yields CDR1 SNHLY and CDR2 FYNNEI. There are 13 residues in the CDR3. V trimming: 7 bases; J trimming: 10 bases; junction bases outside the gene matches: 8.

In its sample, this clone was seen a few times. The rearrangement links TRBV6-5 to TRBJ1-1; 8 nucleotides align to TRBD1. The CDR3 is 13 residues long. V shed 7 bases and J 5 bases; nucleotides not matched to a gene: 6. Germline CDR1 and CDR2: MNHEY and SVGAGI. CDR3 DNA sequence: TGTGCCAGCATACGGACAGGGAGGACTGAAGCTTTCTTT. It translates to CASIRTGRTEAFF.

The CDR3 reads CASSATGERRNQPQHF. The CDR3 coding sequence is TGTGCCAGCAGCGCGACGGGAGAGAGGCGCAATCAGCCCCAGCATTTT. The chain recombines TRBV9 with TRBJ1-5; D is unclear. The CDR3 has 16 residues. From germline, CDR1 is SGDLS and CDR2 YYNGEE. Trimming took 3 bases from V and 2 from J, leaving 15 bases between them.

The chain recombines TRBV21-1 with TRBJ1-2; the D call TRBD1 from the table was never checked on the DNA. TRBV21-1 counts as a pseudogene. The CDR3 is 18 amino acids. The DNA for the CDR3 is TGTGCCAGCAGCAAAGGACGGACAGGGGATAAAATTGACTATGGCTACACCTTC. Its protein product is CASSKGRTGDKIDYGYTF.

As concerns this clone: Other DNA sequences in this specimen translate into the identical CDR3. The chain has TRBV18 and TRBJ2-3; D remains unclear. V was clipped by 3 bases and J by 0 bases, with 4 bases between them. Germline values: CDR1 KGHSH, CDR2 LQKENI. The length of the CDR3 is 13 residues. As DNA, the CDR3 is TGTGCCAGCTCACCGACTAGCACAGATACGCAGTATTTT. This encodes CASSPTSTDTQYF.

This chain uses TRBV5-5 with TRBJ2-7; no clear D gene. The CDR3 consists of 12 residues. Trimming removed 4 bases from V and 3 bases from J, with 8 bases in between. Looked up from germline, CDR1 is SGHKS and CDR2 is YYEKEE (reference sequence). CDR3 loop: CASSRHLYEQYF. CDR3 bases: TGTGCCAGCAGCCGACATCTCTACGAGCAGTACTTC.

This chain links TRBV12-5 with TRBJ1-5; possible D gene TRBD1, 5 bases. Germline CDR1 is LGHNT and CDR2 is FRNRAP. Trimming took 9 bases from V and 0 from J, leaving 12 bases between them. The CDR3 extends over 14 amino acids. CDR3 loop: CASGGEFSNQPQHF. Here the CDR3 DNA reads TGTGCTAGCGGGGGGGAGTTTAGCAATCAGCCCCAGCATTTT.

The V gene is TRBV7-3, the J gene TRBJ2-1; a weak D match, TRBD1 (6 bases). There are 14 residues in the CDR3. Germline V gene data show CDR1 as SGHTA and CDR2 as FQGTGA. Trimming took 5 bases from V and 9 from J, leaving 17 bases between them. The CDR3 nucleotides are TGTGCCAGCAGCGTATCAGGGGATCGGGGTGAGCAGTTCTTC. Its translation: CASSVSGDRGEQFF.

A remark on this clone: This same CDR3 is encoded by further DNA sequences in the sample. V usage is TRBV7-3 and J usage is TRBJ1-6; possible D gene TRBD1, 5 bases. V dropped 3 bases and J dropped 8 bases, with 11 bases sitting between them. Germline loops: CDR1 SGHTA, CDR2 FQGTGA. CDR3 length equals 14 residues. Written as DNA, the CDR3 is TGTGCCAGCAGCTTTCTCGGGGGGGATTCACCCCTCCACTTT. It yields the protein CASSFLGGDSPLHF.